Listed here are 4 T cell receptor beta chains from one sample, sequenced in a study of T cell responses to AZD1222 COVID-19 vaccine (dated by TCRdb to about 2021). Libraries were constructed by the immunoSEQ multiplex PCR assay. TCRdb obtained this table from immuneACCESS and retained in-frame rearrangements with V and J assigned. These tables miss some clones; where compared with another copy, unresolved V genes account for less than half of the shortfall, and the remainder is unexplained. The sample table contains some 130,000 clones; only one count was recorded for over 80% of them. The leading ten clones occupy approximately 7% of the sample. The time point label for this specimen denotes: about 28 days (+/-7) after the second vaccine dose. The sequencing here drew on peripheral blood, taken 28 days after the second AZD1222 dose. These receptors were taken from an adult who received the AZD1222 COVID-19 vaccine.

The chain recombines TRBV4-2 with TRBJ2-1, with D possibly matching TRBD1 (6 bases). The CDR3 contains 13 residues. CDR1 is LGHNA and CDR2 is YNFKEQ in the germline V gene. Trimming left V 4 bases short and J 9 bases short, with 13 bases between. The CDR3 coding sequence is TGTGCCAGCAGCCCTTTGGGGGCCACTGAGCAGTTCTTC. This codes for CASSPLGATEQFF.

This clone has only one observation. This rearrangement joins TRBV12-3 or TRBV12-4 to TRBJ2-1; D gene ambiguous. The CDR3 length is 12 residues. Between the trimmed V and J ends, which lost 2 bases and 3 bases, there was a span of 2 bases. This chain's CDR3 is CASSLRYNEQFF. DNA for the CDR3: TGTGCCAGCAGTTTACGCTACAATGAGCAGTTCTTC.

The CDR3 spells CASSEVVRNYGYTF. DNA of the CDR3: TGTGCCAGCTCTGAAGTGGTACGGAACTATGGCTACACCTTC. V usage is TRBV2 and J usage is TRBJ1-2; D call uncertain. CDR1 is SNHLY, CDR2 FYNNEI, per germline. V was pared by 8 bases and J by 2 bases, with 15 bases between. The CDR3 length is 14 residues.

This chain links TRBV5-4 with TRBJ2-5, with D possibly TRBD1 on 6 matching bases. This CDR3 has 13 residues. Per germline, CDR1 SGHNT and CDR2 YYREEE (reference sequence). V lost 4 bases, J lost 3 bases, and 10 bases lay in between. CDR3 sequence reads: CASSVRQEETQYF. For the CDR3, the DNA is TGTGCCAGCAGCGTTAGACAGGAAGAGACCCAGTACTTC. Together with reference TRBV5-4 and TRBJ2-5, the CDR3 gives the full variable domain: ETGVTQSPTHLIKTRGQQVTLRCSSQSGHNTVSWYQQALGQGPQFIFQYYREEENGRGNFPPRFSGLQFPNYSSELNVNALELDDSALYLCASSVRQEETQYFGPGTRLLVL.